This record covers a single T cell receptor beta chain. The data belong to a study of blood T cell repertoires in COVID-19. About the research overall: Acute and convalescent COVID-19 samples came from the United States, Italy and Spain.

V was pared by 3 bases and J by 0 bases, with 7 bases of the junction left unmatched. Germline CDR1 and CDR2: LNHDA and SQIVND (reference sequence). The CDR3 is made up of 18 amino acids. Method: immunoSEQ multiplex PCR; TCRdb's copy keeps in-frame clones and lacks some. The sample records some 220,000 clones, 87% being singletons. The genes are TRBV19 and TRBJ2-3; 12 bases fit TRBD2. Sequencing was performed on peripheral blood. The source is a woman in her late teens or twenties who had recovered from COVID-19. CDR3 in DNA: TGTGCCAGTAGTATCGGGCCCGGGACTAGCGGGAGCACAGATACGCAGTATTTT. As protein: CASSIGPGTSGSTDTQYF.